The subject of this entry is one T cell receptor beta chain. Being one base from a much bigger clone, this may be a read error. CDR3 length: 16 residues. V dropped 2 bases and J dropped 13 bases, with 21 bases sitting between them. The germline V gene encodes CDR1 SGHTA and CDR2 FQGTGA. Amplified TCR beta CDR3 regions were obtained using RNA transcripts as template. HTBI primers served in a first-round RT-PCR, which a second-round multiplex PCR followed. A single record per CDR3 protein comes from TCRdb applying MiXCR to the multiplex PCR reads. The table shows approximately 410,000 distinct CDR3 sequences, with 15% occurring only once. This sample was included in a study of Graves' ophthalmopathy and Graves' hyperthyroidism.

This chain uses TRBV7-3 with TRBJ1-6; tentative D call: TRBD1 (6 bases). This sequence originates from a young woman with stable Graves' hyperthyroidism. Sequencing was carried out using peripheral blood. For the CDR3, the DNA is TGTGCCAGCAGCTTAGGAGGGACATCAATTCTCGCTCCCCTCCACTTT. It specifies CASSLGGTSILAPLHF.